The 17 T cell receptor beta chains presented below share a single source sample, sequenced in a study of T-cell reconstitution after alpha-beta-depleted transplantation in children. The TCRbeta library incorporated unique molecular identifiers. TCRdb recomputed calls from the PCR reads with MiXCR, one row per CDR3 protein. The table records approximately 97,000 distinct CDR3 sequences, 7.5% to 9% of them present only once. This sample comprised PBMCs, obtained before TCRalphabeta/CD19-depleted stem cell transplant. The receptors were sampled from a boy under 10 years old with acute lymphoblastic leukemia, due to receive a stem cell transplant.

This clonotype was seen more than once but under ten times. The CDR3 nucleotides are TGTGCCATCAGTGAGTCGAGGGTCCTAGCTAACTATGGCTACACCTTC. Translating it yields CAISESRVLANYGYTF. The chain recombines TRBV10-3 with TRBJ1-2; D remains unclear. There are 16 residues in the CDR3. Trimming took 0 bases from V and 0 from J, leaving 11 bases between them. Germline V gene sequence: CDR1 ENHRY, CDR2 SYGVKD.

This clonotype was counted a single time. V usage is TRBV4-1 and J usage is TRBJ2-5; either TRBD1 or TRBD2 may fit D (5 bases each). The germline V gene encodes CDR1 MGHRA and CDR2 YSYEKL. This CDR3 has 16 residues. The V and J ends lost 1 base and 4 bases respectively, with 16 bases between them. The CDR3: CASSQAGPSGRETQYF. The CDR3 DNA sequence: TGCGCCAGCAGCCAAGCGGGACCATCTGGGAGAGAGACCCAGTACTTC.

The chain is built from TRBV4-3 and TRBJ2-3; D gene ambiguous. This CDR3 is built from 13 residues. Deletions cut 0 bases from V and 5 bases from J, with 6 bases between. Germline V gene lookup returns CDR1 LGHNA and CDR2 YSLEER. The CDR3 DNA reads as TGCGCCAGCAGCCAAGATTCTGGAGATACGCAGTATTTT. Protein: CASSQDSGDTQYF.

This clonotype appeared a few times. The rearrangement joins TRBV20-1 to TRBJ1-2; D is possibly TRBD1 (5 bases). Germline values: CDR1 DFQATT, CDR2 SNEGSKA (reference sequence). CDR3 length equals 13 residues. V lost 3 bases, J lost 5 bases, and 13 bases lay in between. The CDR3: CSARLGRRYGYTF. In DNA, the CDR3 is TGCAGTGCTAGGCTGGGGCGCCGGTATGGCTACACCTTC.

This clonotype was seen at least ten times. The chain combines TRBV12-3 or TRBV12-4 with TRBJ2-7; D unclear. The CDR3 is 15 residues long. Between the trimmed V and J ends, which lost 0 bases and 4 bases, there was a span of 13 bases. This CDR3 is CASSLAGVRLYEQYF. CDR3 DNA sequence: TGTGCCAGCAGTTTAGCTGGGGTTAGACTGTACGAGCAGTACTTC.

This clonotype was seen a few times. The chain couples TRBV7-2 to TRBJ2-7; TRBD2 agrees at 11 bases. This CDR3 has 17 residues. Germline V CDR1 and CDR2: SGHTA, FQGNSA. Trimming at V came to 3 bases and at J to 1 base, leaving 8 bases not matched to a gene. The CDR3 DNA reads TGTGCCAGCAGCTTCTACACCGGGACTAGCGGTTCCTACGAGCAGTACTTC. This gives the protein CASSFYTGTSGSYEQYF.

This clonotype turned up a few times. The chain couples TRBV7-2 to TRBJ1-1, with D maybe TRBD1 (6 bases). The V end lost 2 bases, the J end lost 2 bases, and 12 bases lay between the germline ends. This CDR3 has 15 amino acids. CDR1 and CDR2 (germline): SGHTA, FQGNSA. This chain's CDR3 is CASSLSHRANTEAFF. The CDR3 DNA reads TGTGCCAGCAGCTTATCTCACAGGGCCAACACTGAAGCTTTCTTT.

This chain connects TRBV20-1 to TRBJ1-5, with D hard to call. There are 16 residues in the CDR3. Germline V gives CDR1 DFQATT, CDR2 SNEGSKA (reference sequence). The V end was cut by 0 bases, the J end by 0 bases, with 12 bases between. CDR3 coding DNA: TGCAGTGCTAGAGATTGGGTGCGATATAGCAATCAGCCCCAGCATTTT. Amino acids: CSARDWVRYSNQPQHF.

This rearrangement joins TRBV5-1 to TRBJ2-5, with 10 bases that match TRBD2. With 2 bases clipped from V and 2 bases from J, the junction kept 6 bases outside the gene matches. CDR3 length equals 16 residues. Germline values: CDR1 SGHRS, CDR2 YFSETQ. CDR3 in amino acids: CASSLQLAGIQETQYF. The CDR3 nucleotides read TGCGCCAGCAGCTTACAACTAGCGGGGATTCAAGAGACCCAGTACTTC.

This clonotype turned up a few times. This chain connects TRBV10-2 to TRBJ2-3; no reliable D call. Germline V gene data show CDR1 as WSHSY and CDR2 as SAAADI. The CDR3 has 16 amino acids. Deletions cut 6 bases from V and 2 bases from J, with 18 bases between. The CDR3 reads CASREIAPSFTDTQYF. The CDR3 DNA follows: TGCGCCAGCAGAGAAATAGCTCCGAGCTTCACAGATACGCAGTATTTT.

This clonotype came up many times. The CDR3 sequence is CASSPGQGTPRQYF. CDR3 coding DNA: TGTGCCAGCAGTCCGGGACAGGGTACCCCCCGGCAGTACTTC. The chain recombines TRBV12-3 or TRBV12-4 with TRBJ2-7; 9 nucleotides agree with TRBD1. V shed 5 bases, J shed 9 bases, and the junction held 11 bases outside the gene matches. This CDR3 has 14 amino acids.

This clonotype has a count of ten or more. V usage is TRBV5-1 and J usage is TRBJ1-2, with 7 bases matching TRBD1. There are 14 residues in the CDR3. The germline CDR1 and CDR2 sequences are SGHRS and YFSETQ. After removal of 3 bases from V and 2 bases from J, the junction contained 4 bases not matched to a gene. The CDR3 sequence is CASSYSDRNYGYTF. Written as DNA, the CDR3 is TGCGCCAGCAGCTACTCGGACAGGAACTATGGCTACACCTTC.

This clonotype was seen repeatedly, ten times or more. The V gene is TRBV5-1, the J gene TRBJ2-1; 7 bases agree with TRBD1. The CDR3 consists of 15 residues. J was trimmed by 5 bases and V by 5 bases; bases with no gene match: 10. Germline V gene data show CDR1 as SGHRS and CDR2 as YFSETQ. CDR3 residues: CASSTGASPDNEQFF. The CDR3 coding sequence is TGCGCCAGCAGTACAGGGGCTTCACCTGACAATGAGCAGTTCTTC.

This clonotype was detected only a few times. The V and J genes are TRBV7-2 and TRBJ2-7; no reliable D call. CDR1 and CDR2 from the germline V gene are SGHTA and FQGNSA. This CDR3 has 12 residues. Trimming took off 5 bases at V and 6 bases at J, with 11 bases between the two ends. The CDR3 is CASSEKSLEQYF. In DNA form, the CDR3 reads TGTGCCAGCAGCGAAAAATCCCTCGAGCAGTACTTC.

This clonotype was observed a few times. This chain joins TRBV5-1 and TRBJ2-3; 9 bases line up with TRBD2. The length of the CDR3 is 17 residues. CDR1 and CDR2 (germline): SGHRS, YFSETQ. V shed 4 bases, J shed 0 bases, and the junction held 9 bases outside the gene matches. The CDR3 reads CASSVPHSGGSTDTQYF. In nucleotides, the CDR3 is TGCGCCAGCAGCGTTCCCCATAGCGGGGGCAGCACAGATACGCAGTATTTT. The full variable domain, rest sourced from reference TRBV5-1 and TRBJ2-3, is KAGVTQTPRYLIKTRGQQVTLSCSPISGHRSVSWYQQTPGQGLQFLFEYFSETQRNKGNFPGRFSGRQFSNSRSEMNVSTLELGDSALYLCASSVPHSGGSTDTQYFGPGTRLTVL.

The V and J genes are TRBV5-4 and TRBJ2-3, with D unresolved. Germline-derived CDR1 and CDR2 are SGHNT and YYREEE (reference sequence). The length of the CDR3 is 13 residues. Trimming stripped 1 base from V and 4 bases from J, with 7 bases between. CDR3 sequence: CASSLTGSDTQYF. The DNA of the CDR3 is TGTGCCAGCAGCTTGACGGGTTCAGATACGCAGTATTTT. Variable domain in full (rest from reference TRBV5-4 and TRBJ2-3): ETGVTQSPTHLIKTRGQQVTLRCSSQSGHNTVSWYQQALGQGPQFIFQYYREEENGRGNFPPRFSGLQFPNYSSELNVNALELDDSALYLCASSLTGSDTQYFGPGTRLTVL.

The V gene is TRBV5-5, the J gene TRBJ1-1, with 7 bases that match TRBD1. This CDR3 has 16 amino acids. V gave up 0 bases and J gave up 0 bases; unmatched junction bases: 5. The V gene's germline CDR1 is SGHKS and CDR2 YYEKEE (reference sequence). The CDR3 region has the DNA TGTGCCAGCAGCTTGGCCGTCAGGGGGATGAACACTGAAGCTTTCTTT. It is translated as CASSLAVRGMNTEAFF.